These 17 T cell receptor beta chains came from one sample sequenced in a study of blood T cell repertoires in COVID-19. TCRdb's table, derived via immunoSEQ multiplex PCR, lists solely in-frame clones and lacks some. The sample includes about 150,000 clones, approximately 82% seen only once; the top ten take 9% to 10%. The sequenced material came from peripheral blood. Receptors originate from a woman aged 45-65 years with acute or convalescent COVID-19.

The chain is built from TRBV7-2 and TRBJ1-4; 8 bases match TRBD1. Trimming removed 5 bases from V and 1 base from J; junction bases left unmatched: 9. Germline CDR1 and CDR2: SGHTA and FQGNSA. This CDR3 comprises 17 residues. CDR3 sequence reads: CASSPRTGKRTNEKLFF. In DNA, the CDR3 is TGTGCCAGCAGCCCCCGGACAGGGAAGAGAACTAATGAAAAACTGTTTTTT.

This chain joins TRBV30 and TRBJ1-2; D gene unclear. From germline, CDR1 is GTSNPN and CDR2 SVGIG (reference sequence). The CDR3 contains 13 residues. V lost 1 base to trimming and J lost 4 bases, with 10 bases between them. CDR3 amino acids: CAWSEKAGYGYTF. In DNA form, the CDR3 reads TGTGCCTGGAGTGAGAAAGCAGGCTATGGCTACACCTTC.

The chain carries TRBV30 and TRBJ1-6; 8 positions agree with TRBD1. This CDR3 comprises 14 residues. Germline-derived CDR1 and CDR2 are GTSNPN and SVGIG (reference sequence). Trimming took 0 bases from V and 10 from J; bases not matched to a gene: 5. The CDR3 DNA sequence: TGTGCCTGGAGTGTGGACAGGGTTAACTCACCCCTCCACTTT. Translating gives CAWSVDRVNSPLHF.

Only a few counts were recorded for this clone. This chain connects TRBV7-3 to TRBJ2-7; 13 bases match TRBD2. This CDR3 is 17 amino acids long. With 5 bases clipped from V and 3 bases from J, the junction kept 10 bases outside the gene matches. Germline CDR1 reads SGHTA; CDR2 reads FQGTGA. Here the CDR3 DNA reads TGTGCCAGCAGCCCCTCCGGGACTAGCGGGGCATACTACGAGCAGTACTTC. Protein: CASSPSGTSGAYYEQYF.

The sample holds a few counts of this clone. V gene TRBV19 combines with J gene TRBJ1-6, with no clear D. In germline, CDR1 is LNHDA, CDR2 SQIVND (reference sequence). V lost 4 bases, J lost 8 bases, and 18 bases lay in between. CDR3 length: 16 amino acids. Here the CDR3 DNA reads TGTGCCAGTAGTACAGGAACTCGGCCTCAGGATTCACCCCTCCACTTT. Translated: CASSTGTRPQDSPLHF.

The rearrangement uses TRBV29-1 and TRBJ1-1; possible D gene TRBD1, 5 bases. The germline V gene encodes CDR1 SQVTM and CDR2 ANQGSEA. V shed 6 bases and J shed 8 bases, with 10 bases lying between them. The CDR3 sequence is 10 residues long. The CDR3 region is CSVGGEEAFF. CDR3 in DNA: TGCAGCGTGGGGGGGGAAGAAGCTTTCTTT.

This chain uses TRBV7-2 with TRBJ2-3, with 7 nucleotides matching TRBD2. The CDR3 covers 15 residues. The V gene's germline CDR1 is SGHTA and CDR2 FQGNSA. Losses at the gene ends were 5 bases for V and 4 bases for J; bases not matched to a gene: 9. The CDR3 coding sequence is TGTGCCAGCAGCGGGAGCGGGATGATCGCAGATACGCAGTATTTT. Amino acids: CASSGSGMIADTQYF.

The CDR3 sequence: CASSLRQGAGGYTF. In DNA form, the CDR3 reads TGTGCCAGCAGCCTCAGACAGGGGGCGGGTGGCTACACCTTC. The chain carries TRBV6-5 and TRBJ1-2, with 10 bases lining up with TRBD1. Germline V CDR1 and CDR2: MNHEY, SVGAGI. The CDR3 sequence is 14 residues long. V lost 6 bases and J lost 7; bases outside the gene matches: 8.

The chain carries TRBV21-1 and TRBJ2-7; the table's D call of TRBD2 was not tested on the DNA. TRBV21-1 is shown as a pseudogene. This CDR3 has 18 amino acids. The CDR3 nucleotides read TGTGCCAGCAGCAAACCGGAGACGTGGCGGGAGGGCCTGTACGAGCAGTACTTC. It codes for CASSKPETWREGLYEQYF.

The V gene is TRBV3-1 (or the pseudogene TRBV3-2), the J gene TRBJ2-7, with a tentative D call TRBD1 (5 bases). CDR1 LGHDT and CDR2 YNNKEL come from the germline V gene (reference sequence). V was trimmed by 4 bases and J by 3 bases, leaving 10 bases between them. The CDR3 covers 13 residues. The CDR3 region is CASSRQGNYEQYF. CDR3 sequence (DNA): TGTGCCAGCAGCCGGCAGGGAAACTACGAGCAGTACTTC.

V gene TRBV6-2 or TRBV6-3 combines with J gene TRBJ1-2, with D uncertain. The CDR3 runs to 12 residues. V was pared by 5 bases and J by 7 bases, with 11 bases between. Germline V CDR1 and CDR2: MNHEY, SVGEGT. The CDR3 loop reads CASSTTSGGYTF. The CDR3 bases are TGTGCCAGCAGTACGACTAGCGGTGGCTACACCTTC.

The rearrangement links TRBV6-5 to TRBJ2-5; 7 bases map to TRBD2. Germline V gene data show CDR1 as MNHEY and CDR2 as SVGAGI. Unmatched junction bases numbered 1, after V lost 0 bases and J lost 3 bases. CDR3 size: 14 residues. CDR3: CASSYSGGEETQYF. The CDR3 region has the DNA TGTGCCAGCAGTTACTCGGGGGGGGAAGAGACCCAGTACTTC.

The chain is built from TRBV6-5 and TRBJ2-5, with 8 nucleotides matching TRBD2. V dropped 2 bases and J dropped 4; count of bases not matched to a gene: 9. From germline, CDR1 is MNHEY and CDR2 SVGAGI. The CDR3 spans 16 residues. The CDR3 bases are TGTGCCAGCAGTTACACACGCTCGGGGGGGCCAGAGACCCAGTACTTC. Its protein is CASSYTRSGGPETQYF.

This clone was counted a few times. The chain employs TRBV9 and TRBJ1-4; 9 positions match TRBD1. V trimming: 4 bases; J trimming: 6 bases; junction bases outside the gene matches: 10. The CDR3 runs 16 residues. Per germline, CDR1 SGDLS and CDR2 YYNGEE. CDR3 in amino acids: CASSKNRGRGDEKLFF. Written as DNA, the CDR3 is TGTGCCAGCAGCAAGAACAGGGGGCGCGGAGATGAAAAACTGTTTTTT.

Here the CDR3 reads CASSGQGSFYTEAFF. CDR3 DNA sequence: TGTGCCAGCAGCGGTCAGGGTTCGTTTTACACTGAAGCTTTCTTT. The J gene is TRBJ1-1, the V gene TRBV7-9; D may be TRBD1 (5 bases). Trimming took 5 bases from V and 3 from J, leaving 16 bases between them. This CDR3 has 15 amino acids. CDR1 is SEHNR, CDR2 FQNEAQ, per germline (reference sequence).

This clone was counted once. The chain carries TRBV27 and TRBJ1-1; possible D gene TRBD1, 5 bases. Trimming took 2 bases from V and 7 from J, leaving 11 bases between them. Looked up from germline, CDR1 is MNHEY and CDR2 is SMNVEV (reference sequence). CDR3 size: 13 residues. The CDR3 nucleotides read TGTGCCAGCAGTTTAAAGGGGAGGAGTGAAGCTTTCTTT. Its translation is CASSLKGRSEAFF.

The genes are TRBV3-1 (or the pseudogene TRBV3-2) and TRBJ1-6, with D possibly TRBD1 on 5 matching bases. The V end lost 1 base, the J end lost 5 bases, and 15 bases lay between the germline ends. The CDR3 consists of 17 residues. From germline, CDR1 is LGHDT and CDR2 YNNKEL (reference sequence). CDR3 sequence: CASSQVMGLSHNSPLHF. For the CDR3, the DNA is TGTGCCAGCAGCCAAGTGATGGGACTTAGCCATAATTCACCCCTCCACTTT.